The present T cell receptor (beta chain) was sequenced within a study of blood T cell repertoires in COVID-19. At the level of the study: Sites in the United States, Italy and Spain provided acute and convalescent COVID-19 samples.

The ends were cut back, 4 bases at V and 0 bases at J, with 7 bases in the middle. CDR1 and CDR2 from the germline V gene are MNHEY and SVGAGI. This CDR3 contains 14 residues. Only in-frame clones appear in the TCRdb table, and some are missing; sequencing was by immunoSEQ multiplex PCR. The sample consists of about 160,000 clones, over 90% of them appearing once. The V call is TRBV6-5, the J call TRBJ2-1, with no clear D. Sequencing was carried out using peripheral blood. The receptor's source is a man aged 50 to 59 with acute or convalescent COVID-19. As DNA, the CDR3 is TGTGCCAGCAGTTTTCCTCGCTCCTACAATGAGCAGTTCTTC. Translated: CASSFPRSYNEQFF.